The present entry profiles one TCR beta chain with its context. These data originate in a study of blood T cell repertoires in COVID-19. Turning to the study itself: The cDNA or gDNA used as material had been derived from T cells, B-cell-depleted T cells, or PBMCs.

The V gene's germline CDR1 is MDHEN and CDR2 SYDVKM. There are 15 residues in the CDR3. V trimming: 6 bases; J trimming: 5 bases; junction bases outside the gene matches: 6. Authors' processing steps: Using reference gene primer amplification, nucleated cell counts were estimated. Generated by immunoSEQ multiplex PCR, the TCRdb table keeps only in-frame clones and is missing some. V and J calls and clone size come straight from that table; D and trimming were deduced from the DNA. The sample has about 230,000 clones, around four fifths seen once. Sequenced material: peripheral blood. The TCR originated in an older woman with active or convalescent COVID-19. The rearrangement joins TRBV28 to TRBJ2-6; TRBD1 agrees at 8 bases. CDR3 loop: CASSLTGDRANVLTF. The DNA for the CDR3 is TGTGCCAGCAGCTTGACAGGGGATCGGGCCAACGTCCTGACTTTC.